This TCR beta chain was profiled in a study of blood T cell repertoires in COVID-19. Across the whole study: Samples came from the United States, Italy and Spain, spanning acute and convalescent COVID-19. From T cells, B-cell-depleted T cells, or PBMCs came the material, which was cDNA or gDNA.

Germline CDR1 SQVTM, CDR2 ANQGSEA. Trimming left V 4 bases short and J 5 bases short, with 15 bases between. CDR3 length: 14 amino acids. Authors' processing steps: Researchers report that nucleated cell counts were estimated from reference gene primer amplification. Assay used: immunoSEQ multiplex PCR; TCRdb lists only in-frame clones, some missing. That table is the source of V, J and clone size, and D and trimming were worked out from the DNA. The sample holds about 240,000 clones, roughly 80% seen once. Sequenced sample: peripheral blood. The clonotype comes from a woman in her sixties with active or convalescent COVID-19. The chain combines TRBV29-1 with TRBJ1-5; D might be TRBD1 (5 bases). The CDR3 reads CSVAPGGEDQPQHF. For the CDR3, the DNA is TGCAGCGTTGCCCCGGGGGGGGAAGATCAGCCCCAGCATTTT.